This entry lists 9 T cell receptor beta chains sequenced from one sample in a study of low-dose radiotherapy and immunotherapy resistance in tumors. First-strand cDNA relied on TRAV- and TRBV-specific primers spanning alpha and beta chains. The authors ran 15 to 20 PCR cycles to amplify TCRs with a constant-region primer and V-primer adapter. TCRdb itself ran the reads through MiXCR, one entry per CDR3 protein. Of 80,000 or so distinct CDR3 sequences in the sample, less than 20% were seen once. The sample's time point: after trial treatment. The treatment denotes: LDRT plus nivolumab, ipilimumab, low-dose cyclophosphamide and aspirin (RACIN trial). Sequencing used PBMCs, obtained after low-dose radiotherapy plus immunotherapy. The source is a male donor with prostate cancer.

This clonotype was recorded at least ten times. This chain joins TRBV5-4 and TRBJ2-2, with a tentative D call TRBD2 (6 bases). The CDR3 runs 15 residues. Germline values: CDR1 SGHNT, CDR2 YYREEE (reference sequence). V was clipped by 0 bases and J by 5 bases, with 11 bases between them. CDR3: CASSLVHGGTGELFF. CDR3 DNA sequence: TGTGCCAGCAGCTTGGTCCACGGGGGAACCGGGGAGCTGTTTTTT.

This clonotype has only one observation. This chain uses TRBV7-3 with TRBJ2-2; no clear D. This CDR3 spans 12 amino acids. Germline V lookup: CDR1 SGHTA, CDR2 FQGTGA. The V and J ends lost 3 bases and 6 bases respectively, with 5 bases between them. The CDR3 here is CASSFSAGELFF. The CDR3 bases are TGTGCCAGCAGCTTTTCCGCCGGGGAGCTGTTTTTT.

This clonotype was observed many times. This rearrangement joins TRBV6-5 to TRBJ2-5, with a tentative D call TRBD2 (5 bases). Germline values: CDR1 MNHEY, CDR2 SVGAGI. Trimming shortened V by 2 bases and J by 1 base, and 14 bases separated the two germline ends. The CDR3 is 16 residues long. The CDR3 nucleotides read TGTGCCAGCAGTTACGAGCGGAAGGCCCCCCAAGAGACCCAGTACTTC. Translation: CASSYERKAPQETQYF.

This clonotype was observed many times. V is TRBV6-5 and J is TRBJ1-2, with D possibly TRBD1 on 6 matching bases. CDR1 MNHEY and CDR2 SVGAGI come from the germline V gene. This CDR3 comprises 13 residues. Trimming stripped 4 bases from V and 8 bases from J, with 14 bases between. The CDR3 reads CASSSQGYGGYTF. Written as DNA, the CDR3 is TGTGCCAGCAGTTCCCAGGGGTACGGAGGCTACACCTTC.

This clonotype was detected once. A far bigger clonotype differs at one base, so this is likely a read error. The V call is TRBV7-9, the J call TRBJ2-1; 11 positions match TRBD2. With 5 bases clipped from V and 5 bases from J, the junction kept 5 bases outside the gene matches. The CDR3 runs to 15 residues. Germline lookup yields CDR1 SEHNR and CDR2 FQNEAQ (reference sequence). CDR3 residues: CASSLLAGGNNEQFF. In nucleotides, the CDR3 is TGTGCCAGCAGCCTTCTAGCGGGAGGTAACAATGAGCAGTTCTTC.

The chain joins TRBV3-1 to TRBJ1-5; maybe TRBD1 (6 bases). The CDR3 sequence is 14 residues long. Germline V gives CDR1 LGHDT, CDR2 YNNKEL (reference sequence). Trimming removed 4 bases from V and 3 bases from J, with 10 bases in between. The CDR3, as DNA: TGTGCCAGCAGCCCAGGGGCCTACAATCAGCCCCAGCATTTT. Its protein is CASSPGAYNQPQHF.

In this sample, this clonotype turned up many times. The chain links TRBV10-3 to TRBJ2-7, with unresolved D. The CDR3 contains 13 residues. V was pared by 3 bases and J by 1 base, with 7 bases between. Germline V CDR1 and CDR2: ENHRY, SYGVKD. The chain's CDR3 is CAISDHQSYEQYF. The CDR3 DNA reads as TGTGCCATCAGTGATCATCAGTCCTACGAGCAGTACTTC.

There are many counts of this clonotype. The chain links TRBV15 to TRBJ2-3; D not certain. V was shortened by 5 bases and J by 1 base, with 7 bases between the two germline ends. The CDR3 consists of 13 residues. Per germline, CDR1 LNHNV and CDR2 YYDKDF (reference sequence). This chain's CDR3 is CATSRVGTDTQYF. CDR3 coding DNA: TGTGCCACCAGCCGGGTCGGCACAGATACGCAGTATTTT.

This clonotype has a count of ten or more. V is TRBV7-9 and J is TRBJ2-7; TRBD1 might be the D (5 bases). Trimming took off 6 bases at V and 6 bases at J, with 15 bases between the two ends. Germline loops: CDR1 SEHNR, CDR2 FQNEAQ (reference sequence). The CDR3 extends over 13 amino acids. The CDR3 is CASSRRQGLEQYF. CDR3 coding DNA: TGTGCCAGCAGTCGCCGGCAGGGCCTCGAGCAGTACTTC. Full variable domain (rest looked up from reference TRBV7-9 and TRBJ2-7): DTGVSQNPRHKITKRGQNVTFRCDPISEHNRLYWYRQTLGQGPEFLTYFQNEAQLEKSRLLSDRFSAERPKGSFSTLEIQRTEQGDSAMYLCASSRRQGLEQYFGPGTRLTVT.